The 4 T cell receptor beta chains reported below all come from one sample, sequenced in a study of blood T cell repertoires in COVID-19. Assay: immunoSEQ multiplex PCR; the TCRdb copy retains only in-frame clones and omits some. The data hold around 360,000 clones, with roughly 84% observed a single time. The sequenced sample was PBMCs or T cells enriched from blood (not recorded which). These receptors were obtained from a woman in her thirties who had recovered from COVID-19.

The chain is built from TRBV28 and TRBJ1-2; 7 bases align to TRBD1. V dropped 4 bases and J dropped 4; count of bases not matched to a gene: 9. This CDR3 contains 15 residues. Germline V CDR1 and CDR2: MDHEN, SYDVKM. This CDR3 reads CASSSPGGLTYGYTF. CDR3 DNA: TGTGCCAGCAGTTCGCCAGGGGGGCTAACCTATGGCTACACCTTC.

V gene TRBV27 combines with J gene TRBJ1-2; no firm D call. The germline gives CDR1 MNHEY, CDR2 SMNVEV (reference sequence). The V gene lost 8 bases and the J gene lost 4 bases, with 11 bases spanning the gap. The CDR3 runs to 12 residues. This chain's CDR3 is CASGHVGYGYTF. In DNA form, the CDR3 reads TGTGCCAGCGGGCATGTCGGCTATGGCTACACCTTC.

The chain has TRBV19 and TRBJ1-2; D is perhaps TRBD1 (6 bases). Looked up from germline, CDR1 is LNHDA and CDR2 is SQIVND (reference sequence). The CDR3 is made up of 14 amino acids. Trimming removed 5 bases from V and 3 bases from J, with 13 bases in between. CDR3 bases: TGTGCCAGTAGTTGGAACAGGGTAGACTATGGCTACACCTTC. Its translation: CASSWNRVDYGYTF. The full variable domain, completed using reference TRBV19 and TRBJ1-2, is DGGITQSPKYLFRKEGQNVTLSCEQNLNHDAMYWYRQDPGQGLRLIYYSQIVNDFQKGDIAEGYSVSREKKESFPLTVTSAQKNPTAFYLCASSWNRVDYGYTFGSGTRLTVV.

The CDR3 DNA follows: TGTGCCAGCAGTTACTCGCACTCCAATCAGCCCCAGCATTTT. Translation: CASSYSHSNQPQHF. The gene calls are TRBV6-5 and TRBJ1-5; D is unresolved. CDR3 size: 14 residues. V was trimmed by 0 bases and J by 3 bases, leaving 6 bases between them. CDR1 MNHEY and CDR2 SVGAGI come from the germline V gene.